What follows are 20 T cell receptor beta chains derived from one specimen sequenced in a study of T-cell reconstitution after alpha-beta-depleted transplantation in children. TCRbeta library preparation incorporated unique molecular identifiers. Each CDR3 protein gets one entry after TCRdb re-called the PCR reads with MiXCR. The sample holds a few hundred thousand distinct CDR3 sequences, about 9.4% seen once. Sequences were derived from PBMCs from the stem cell graft donor, sampled from the stem cell graft. Receptor source: a human donor who donated a stem cell graft to a child with acute lymphoblastic leukemia.

The chain joins TRBV7-9 to TRBJ2-7; D is uncertain. The CDR3 totals 14 residues. CDR1 and CDR2 from the germline V gene are SEHNR and FQNEAQ (reference sequence). V was cut by 1 base and J by 4 bases, with 11 bases left in between. CDR3 nucleotide sequence: TGTGCCAGCAGCTTAGTGGCTGGCGAGTACGAGCAGTACTTC. Protein sequence: CASSLVAGEYEQYF.

There are a few counts of this clonotype. This chain joins TRBV7-9 and TRBJ2-1; tentative D call: TRBD2 (6 bases). The CDR3 has 17 amino acids. Per the germline V gene, CDR1 is SEHNR and CDR2 is FQNEAQ (reference sequence). V lost 5 bases and J 5 bases, leaving 22 bases between the germline ends. The CDR3 here is CASSLLPYGGMDNEQFF. Written as DNA, the CDR3 is TGTGCCAGCAGCCTCCTCCCCTATGGGGGGATGGACAATGAGCAGTTCTTC.

The chain combines TRBV12-3 or TRBV12-4 with TRBJ2-1; TRBD2 matches at 12 bases. This CDR3 is built from 15 residues. V trimming: 8 bases; J trimming: 8 bases; junction bases outside the gene matches: 10. CDR3 protein: CASSRRLAGVDEQFF. DNA for the CDR3: TGTGCCAGCTCCCGAAGACTAGCGGGAGTTGATGAGCAGTTCTTC.

The V call is TRBV11-3, the J call TRBJ2-7; either TRBD1 or TRBD2 may fit D (5 bases each). Trimming took 4 bases from V and 5 from J, leaving 15 bases between them. The CDR3 is made up of 14 amino acids. Germline-derived CDR1 and CDR2 are SGHNT and YENEEA. CDR3 coding DNA: TGTGCCAGCAGCTCTCGGGACGGGGTCCACGAGCAGTACTTC. Its translation is CASSSRDGVHEQYF. Together with reference TRBV11-3 and TRBJ2-7, the CDR3 gives the full variable domain: EAGVVQSPRYKIIEKKQPVAFWCNPISGHNTLYWYLQNLGQGPELLIRYENEEAVDDSQLPKDRFSAERLKGVDSTLKIQPAELGDSAVYLCASSSRDGVHEQYFGPGTRLTVT.

This clonotype was picked up a small number of times. J is TRBJ2-7 and V is TRBV10-3; D unclear. V lost 6 bases and J lost 0, with 9 bases in between. Germline V CDR1 and CDR2: ENHRY, SYGVKD. The CDR3 spans 13 residues. The CDR3 loop is CAIRQVISYEQYF. For the CDR3, the DNA is TGTGCCATCAGGCAGGTTATCTCCTACGAGCAGTACTTC.

The chain joins TRBV28 to TRBJ2-1, with 8 bases identical to TRBD1. There are 15 residues in the CDR3. Germline loops: CDR1 MDHEN, CDR2 SYDVKM. Germline trimming cut 3 bases from V and 4 bases from J; bases unmatched to any gene: 5. In DNA form, the CDR3 reads TGTGCCAGCAGTTTTGAACAGGGGGGATACAATGAGCAGTTCTTC. Its protein is CASSFEQGGYNEQFF.

The chain is built from TRBV7-2 and TRBJ2-3; D might be TRBD1 (6 bases). CDR1 SGHTA and CDR2 FQGNSA come from the germline V gene. V was clipped by 5 bases and J by 0 bases, with 12 bases between them. This CDR3 has 15 amino acids. Here the CDR3 reads CASSPQTGSTDTQYF. The CDR3 bases are TGTGCCAGCAGCCCCCAGACAGGAAGCACAGATACGCAGTATTTT.

The chain recombines TRBV7-2 with TRBJ2-3; D is unresolved. V was clipped by 2 bases and J by 4 bases, with 7 bases between them. CDR1 and CDR2 (germline): SGHTA, FQGNSA. This CDR3 contains 13 residues. The CDR3 bases are TGTGCCAGCAGCTTATTAGGATCAGATACGCAGTATTTT. It codes for CASSLLGSDTQYF.

In this sample, this clonotype turned up many times. The chain carries TRBV5-1 and TRBJ1-1, with D maybe TRBD1 (5 bases). CDR1 and CDR2 (germline): SGHRS, YFSETQ. V lost 4 bases, J lost 5 bases, and 18 bases lay in between. The CDR3 sequence is 15 residues long. The CDR3 loop is CASSGQLLGETEAFF. The CDR3 bases are TGCGCCAGCAGCGGCCAACTTCTAGGGGAAACTGAAGCTTTCTTT.

CDR3: CASSSLGRLSYEQYF. In DNA form, the CDR3 reads TGTGCCAGCAGTTCCCTCGGACGCCTCTCCTACGAGCAGTACTTC. The J gene is TRBJ2-7, the V gene TRBV6-2 or TRBV6-3; no firm D call. From germline, CDR1 is MNHEY and CDR2 SVGEGT. Trimming removed 4 bases at V and 0 bases at J, with 13 bases between. The CDR3 is 15 residues long.

This clonotype turned up a few times. V is TRBV3-1 and J is TRBJ2-5; 12 bases align to TRBD2. This CDR3 has 18 amino acids. Germline values: CDR1 LGHDT, CDR2 YNNKEL (reference sequence). After removal of 1 base from V and 3 bases from J, the junction contained 9 bases not matched to a gene. CDR3 sequence reads: CASSQALGTSGLKETQYF. DNA of the CDR3: TGTGCCAGCAGCCAAGCATTAGGGACTAGCGGGCTCAAAGAGACCCAGTACTTC.

This clonotype has only a few counts. In DNA form, the CDR3 reads TGTGCCAGCACCCCCGGGACTAGCGGGGGGGAGACCCAGTACTTC. This sequence encodes CASTPGTSGGETQYF. The V call is TRBV5-5, the J call TRBJ2-5, with 15 bases fitting TRBD2. V shed 6 bases and J 5 bases; nucleotides not matched to a gene: 5. Germline V gives CDR1 SGHKS, CDR2 YYEKEE (reference sequence). The CDR3 loop spans 15 amino acids.

V and J are TRBV4-1 and TRBJ2-5; D could derive from TRBD1 or TRBD2 (5 bases each). Trimming removed 1 base from V and 4 bases from J, with 16 bases in between. The germline CDR1 and CDR2 sequences are MGHRA and YSYEKL. The CDR3 covers 16 residues. The CDR3 loop is CASSQGPGTGIETQYF. The CDR3 DNA is TGCGCCAGCAGCCAAGGCCCCGGGACCGGGATAGAGACCCAGTACTTC.

The chain links TRBV5-1 to TRBJ2-3; D is possibly TRBD1 or TRBD2 (5 bases each). CDR3 size: 15 residues. Germline loops: CDR1 SGHRS, CDR2 YFSETQ. V lost 4 bases and J 3 bases, leaving 15 bases between the germline ends. The CDR3 DNA reads as TGCGCCAGCAGCGGAGTTAGTGGGGGAACAGATACGCAGTATTTT. Translated: CASSGVSGGTDTQYF.

This clonotype was counted only a few times. The rearrangement links TRBV28 to TRBJ2-7, with D tentatively TRBD1 or TRBD2 (5 bases each). The CDR3 is made up of 15 amino acids. CDR1 is MDHEN, CDR2 SYDVKM, per germline. Between the trimmed V and J ends, which lost 4 bases and 2 bases, there was a span of 15 bases. CDR3 in amino acids: CASSSIGTAPYEQYF. The CDR3 DNA sequence: TGTGCCAGCAGTTCGATCGGGACGGCACCCTACGAGCAGTACTTC.

Comment on this clonotype: This clone may be a read error of a much larger clone one base away. The chain joins TRBV5-1 to TRBJ2-7; 10 bases are shared with TRBD2. The CDR3 is made up of 16 amino acids. Germline V gene sequence: CDR1 SGHRS, CDR2 YFSETQ. The CDR3 sequence: CASSWLAGEGPYDQYF. The CDR3 DNA follows: TGCGCCAGCAGCTGGCTAGCGGGAGAGGGGCCCTACGACCAGTACTTC.

This clonotype was picked up many times. This chain joins TRBV5-1 and TRBJ2-5, with 10 bases matching TRBD2. The germline CDR1 and CDR2 sequences are SGHRS and YFSETQ. V was clipped by 4 bases and J by 4 bases; unmatched bases: 7. The CDR3 has 15 residues. CDR3 sequence: CASSPNSGRSETQYF. Written as DNA, the CDR3 is TGCGCCAGCAGCCCGAATAGCGGGAGGTCAGAGACCCAGTACTTC.

The chain employs TRBV10-3 and TRBJ2-5; D is undetermined. Trimming removed 0 bases at V and 5 bases at J, with 10 bases between. CDR1 is ENHRY, CDR2 SYGVKD, per germline. This CDR3 is 14 amino acids long. The CDR3 nucleotides are TGTGCCATCAGTGAGTCGACGGACCGGGAGACCCAGTACTTC. The encoded protein is CAISESTDRETQYF.

In regard to this clonotype: A much larger clone differs by one base, so this may be a read error. The chain employs TRBV5-1 and TRBJ2-7; no reliable D call. V was trimmed by 1 base and J by 5 bases, leaving 7 bases between them. This CDR3 is built from 12 residues. Germline V gene lookup returns CDR1 SGHRS and CDR2 YFSETQ. The CDR3 here is CASSLKGNEQYF. CDR3 sequence (DNA): TGCGCCAGCAGCTTGAAAGGGAACGAGCAGTACTTC.

This clonotype came up many times. J is TRBJ1-5 and V is TRBV12-3 or TRBV12-4; D gene uncertain. This CDR3 spans 12 amino acids. The germline V and J ends were trimmed by 6 bases and 7 bases, with 10 bases remaining between them. The CDR3 sequence: CASRAQGQPQHF. In DNA, the CDR3 is TGTGCCAGCAGGGCCCAAGGGCAGCCCCAGCATTTT.